This TCR beta chain was identified during a study of blood T cells in healthy people across ages. Alongside a J-beta primer mix, a sample-barcoded 5' primer served in a second PCR lasting roughly 6 to 11 cycles. Each CDR3 protein gets one entry after TCRdb re-called the 5' RACE reads with MiXCR. The sample lists over a million distinct CDR3 sequences, under 55% occurring once. Overall study findings and caveats: It was found that TCR beta diversity correlated strongly with the percentage of naive T cells. In long-lived donors, naive CD4+ cell counts and diversity exceeded those of aged donors.

The CDR3 has 16 residues. Germline V gene data show CDR1 as SGHVS and CDR2 as FNYEAQ. Trimming stripped 4 bases from V and 8 bases from J, with 21 bases between. This clonotype showed up just a few times. What it binds is not known. The sequence derives from a woman aged 55 to 70 in good health. V usage is TRBV7-6 and J usage is TRBJ2-1; unclear D gene. The sequenced sample was blood. CDR3 region: CASSSSRGPGMYEQFF. CDR3 nucleotides: TGTGCCAGCAGCTCCAGTCGAGGCCCCGGAATGTATGAGCAGTTCTTC.